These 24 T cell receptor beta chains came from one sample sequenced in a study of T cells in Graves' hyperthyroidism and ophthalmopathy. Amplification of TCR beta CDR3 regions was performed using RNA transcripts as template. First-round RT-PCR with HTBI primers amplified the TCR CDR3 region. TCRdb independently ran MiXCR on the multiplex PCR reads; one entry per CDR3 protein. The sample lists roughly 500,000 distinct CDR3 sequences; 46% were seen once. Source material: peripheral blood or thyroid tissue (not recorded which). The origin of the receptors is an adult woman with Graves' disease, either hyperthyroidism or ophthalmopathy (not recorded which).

The CDR3 bases are TGTGCCAGTAGATCGAAGAAGACAGGGGGCAGGAACACTGAAGCTTTCTTT. This translates into CASRSKKTGGRNTEAFF. The genes are TRBV19 and TRBJ1-1; 10 bases line up with TRBD1. Germline V CDR1 and CDR2: LNHDA, SQIVND (reference sequence). There are 17 residues in the CDR3. V was pared by 6 bases and J by 1 base, with 11 bases of the junction left unmatched.

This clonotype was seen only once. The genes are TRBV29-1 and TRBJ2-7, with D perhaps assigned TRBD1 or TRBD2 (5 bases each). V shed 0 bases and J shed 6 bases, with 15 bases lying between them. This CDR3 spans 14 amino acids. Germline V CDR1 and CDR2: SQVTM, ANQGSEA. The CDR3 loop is CSVEDGAALGEQYF. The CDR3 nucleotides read TGCAGCGTTGAAGACGGGGCAGCATTGGGCGAGCAGTACTTC.

The CDR3 here is CASSQDQARGRVDGYTF. DNA for the CDR3: TGTGCCAGCAGCCAAGATCAGGCGCGTGGTAGGGTGGATGGCTACACCTTC. The V call is TRBV4-2, the J call TRBJ1-2; D not certain. CDR3 length: 17 residues. Looked up from germline, CDR1 is LGHNA and CDR2 is YNFKEQ. Trimming left V 0 bases short and J 6 bases short, with 20 bases between.

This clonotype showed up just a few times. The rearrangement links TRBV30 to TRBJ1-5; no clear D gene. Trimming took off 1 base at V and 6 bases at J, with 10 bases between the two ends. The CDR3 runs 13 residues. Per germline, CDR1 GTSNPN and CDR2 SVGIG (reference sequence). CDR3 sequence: CAWSGGIGQPQHF. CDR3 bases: TGTGCCTGGAGTGGAGGGATAGGTCAGCCCCAGCATTTT.

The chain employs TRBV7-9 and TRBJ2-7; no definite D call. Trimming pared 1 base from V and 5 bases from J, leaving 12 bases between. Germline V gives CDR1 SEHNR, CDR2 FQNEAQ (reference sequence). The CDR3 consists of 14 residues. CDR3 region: CASSLDEKGDEQYF. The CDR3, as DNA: TGTGCCAGCAGCTTAGATGAGAAGGGCGACGAGCAGTACTTC.

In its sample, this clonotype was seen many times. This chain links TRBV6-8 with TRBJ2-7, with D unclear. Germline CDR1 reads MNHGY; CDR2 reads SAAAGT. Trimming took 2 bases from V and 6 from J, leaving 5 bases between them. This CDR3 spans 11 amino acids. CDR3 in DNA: TGTGCCAGCAGTTACGATAGCGAGCAGTACTTC. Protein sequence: CASSYDSEQYF.

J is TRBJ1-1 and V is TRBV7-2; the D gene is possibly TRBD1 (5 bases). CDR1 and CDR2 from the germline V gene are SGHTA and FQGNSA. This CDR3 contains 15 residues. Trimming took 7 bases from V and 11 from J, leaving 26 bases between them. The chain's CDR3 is CASNLRGTTSTRAFF. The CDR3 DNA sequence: TGTGCCAGCAACCTTAGGGGTACAACCAGCACCAGGGCTTTCTTT. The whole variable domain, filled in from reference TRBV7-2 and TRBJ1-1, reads GAGVSQSPSNKVTEKGKDVELRCDPISGHTALYWYRQSLGQGLEFLIYFQGNSAPDKSGLPSDRFSAERTGGSVSTLTIQRTQQEDSAVYLCASNLRGTTSTRAFFGQGTRLTVV.

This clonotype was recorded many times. The CDR3 bases are TGTGCCAGTAGTATTTGGGGGTCTGGCTACACCTTC. Its protein product is CASSIWGSGYTF. This rearrangement joins TRBV19 to TRBJ1-2, with a tentative D call TRBD1 (5 bases). The CDR3 contains 12 residues. V gave up 3 bases and J gave up 7 bases, with 9 bases separating them. The germline V gene has CDR1 LNHDA and CDR2 SQIVND (reference sequence).

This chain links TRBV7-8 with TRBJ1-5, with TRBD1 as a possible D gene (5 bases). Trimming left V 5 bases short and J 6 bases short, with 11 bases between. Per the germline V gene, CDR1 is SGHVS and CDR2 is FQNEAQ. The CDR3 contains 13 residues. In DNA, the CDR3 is TGTGCCAGCAGCAGGGGTAACAGTCAGCCCCAGCATTTT. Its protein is CASSRGNSQPQHF.

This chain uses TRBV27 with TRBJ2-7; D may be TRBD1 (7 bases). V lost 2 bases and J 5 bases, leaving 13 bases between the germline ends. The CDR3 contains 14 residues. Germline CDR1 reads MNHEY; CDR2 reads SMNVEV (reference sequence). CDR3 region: CASSLLTGRHEQYF. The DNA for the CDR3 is TGTGCCAGCAGTTTACTGACAGGGAGGCACGAGCAGTACTTC.

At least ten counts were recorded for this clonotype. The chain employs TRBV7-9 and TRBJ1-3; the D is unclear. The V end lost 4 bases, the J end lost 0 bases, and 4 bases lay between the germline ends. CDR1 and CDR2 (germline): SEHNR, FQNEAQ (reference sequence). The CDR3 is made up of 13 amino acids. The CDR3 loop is CASSWDSGNTIYF. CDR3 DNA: TGTGCCAGCAGCTGGGACTCTGGAAACACCATATATTTT. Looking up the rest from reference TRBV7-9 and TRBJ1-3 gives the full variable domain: DTGVSQNPRHKITKRGQNVTFRCDPISEHNRLYWYRQTLGQGPEFLTYFQNEAQLEKSRLLSDRFSAERPKGSFSTLEIQRTEQGDSAMYLCASSWDSGNTIYFGEGSWLTVV.

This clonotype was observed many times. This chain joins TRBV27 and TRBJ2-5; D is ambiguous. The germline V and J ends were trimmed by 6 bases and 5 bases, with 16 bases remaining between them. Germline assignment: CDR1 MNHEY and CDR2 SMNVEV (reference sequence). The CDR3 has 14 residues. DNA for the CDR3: TGTGCCAGCAGCTCTCTAACGCCACGGGAGACCCAGTACTTC. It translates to CASSSLTPRETQYF.

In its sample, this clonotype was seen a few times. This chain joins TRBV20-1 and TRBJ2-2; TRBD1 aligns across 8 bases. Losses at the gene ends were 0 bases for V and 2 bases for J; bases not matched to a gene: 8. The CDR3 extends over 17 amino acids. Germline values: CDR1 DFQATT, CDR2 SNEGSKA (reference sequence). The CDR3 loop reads CSARDRRRGQNTGELFF. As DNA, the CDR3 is TGCAGTGCTAGAGATCGCCGCAGGGGGCAAAACACCGGGGAGCTGTTTTTT.

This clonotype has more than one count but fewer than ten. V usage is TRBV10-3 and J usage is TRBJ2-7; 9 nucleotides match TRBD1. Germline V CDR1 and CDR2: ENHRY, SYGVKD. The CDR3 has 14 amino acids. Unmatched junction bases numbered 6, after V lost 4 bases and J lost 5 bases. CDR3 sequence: CAISAAGTGNEQYF. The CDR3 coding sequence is TGTGCCATCAGTGCCGCCGGGACAGGGAACGAGCAGTACTTC.

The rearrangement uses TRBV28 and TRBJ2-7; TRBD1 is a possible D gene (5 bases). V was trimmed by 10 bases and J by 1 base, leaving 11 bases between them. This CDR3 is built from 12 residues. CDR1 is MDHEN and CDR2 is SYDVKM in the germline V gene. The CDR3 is CATLQGSYEQYF. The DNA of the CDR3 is TGTGCCACCCTCCAGGGTTCCTACGAGCAGTACTTC.

CDR3 sequence (DNA): TGTGCCACCCGGAGGGGCAATCAGCCCCAGCATTTT. Residues: CATRRGNQPQHF. V usage is TRBV15 and J usage is TRBJ1-5; no reliable D call. Trimming removed 8 bases at V and 2 bases at J, with 7 bases between. Germline assignment: CDR1 LNHNV and CDR2 YYDKDF (reference sequence). The CDR3 consists of 12 residues.

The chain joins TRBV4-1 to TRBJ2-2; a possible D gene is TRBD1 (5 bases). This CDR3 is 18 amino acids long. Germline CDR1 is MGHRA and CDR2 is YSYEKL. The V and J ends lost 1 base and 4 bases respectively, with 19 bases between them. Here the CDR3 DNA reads TGCGCCAGCAGCCAAGTGATTTTTCTGGTTACAGGCACCGGGGAGCTGTTTTTT. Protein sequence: CASSQVIFLVTGTGELFF.

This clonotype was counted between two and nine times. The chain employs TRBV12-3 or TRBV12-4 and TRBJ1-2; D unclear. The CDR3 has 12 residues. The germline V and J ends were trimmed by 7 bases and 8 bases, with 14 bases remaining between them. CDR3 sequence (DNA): TGTGCCAGCATGGGCCAATTAACAGGCTACACCTTC. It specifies CASMGQLTGYTF.

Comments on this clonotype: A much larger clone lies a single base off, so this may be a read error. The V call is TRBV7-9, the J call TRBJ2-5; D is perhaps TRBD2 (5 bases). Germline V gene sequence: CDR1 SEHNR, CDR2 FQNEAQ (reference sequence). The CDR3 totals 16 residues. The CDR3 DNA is TGTGCCAGCAGCTTACTCCCAGCTAGGAGGCAAGAGGCCCAGTACTTC. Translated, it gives CASSLLPARRQEAQYF.

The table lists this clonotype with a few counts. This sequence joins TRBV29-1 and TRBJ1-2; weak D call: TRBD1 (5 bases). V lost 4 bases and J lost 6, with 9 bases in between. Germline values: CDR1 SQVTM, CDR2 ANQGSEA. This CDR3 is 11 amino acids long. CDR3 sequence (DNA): TGCAGCGTTGTTACGGGGGATGGCTACACCTTC. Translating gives CSVVTGDGYTF.

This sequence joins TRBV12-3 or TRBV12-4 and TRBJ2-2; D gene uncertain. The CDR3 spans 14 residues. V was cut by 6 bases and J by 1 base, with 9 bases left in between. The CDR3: CASRTTGNTGELFF. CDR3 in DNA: TGTGCCAGCAGAACCACTGGGAACACCGGGGAGCTGTTTTTT.

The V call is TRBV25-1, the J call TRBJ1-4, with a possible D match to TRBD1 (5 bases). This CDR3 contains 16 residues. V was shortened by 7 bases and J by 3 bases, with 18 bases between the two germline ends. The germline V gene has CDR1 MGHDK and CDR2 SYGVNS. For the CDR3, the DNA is TGTGCCAGCATGAGGGGAGGGATGTCGGCTAATGAAAAACTGTTTTTT. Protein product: CASMRGGMSANEKLFF.

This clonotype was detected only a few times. CDR3 region: CATSSQETQYF. The CDR3 bases are TGTGCCACCAGCTCACAAGAGACCCAGTACTTC. The chain employs TRBV24-1 and TRBJ2-5; D not resolved. V was trimmed by 7 bases and J by 2 bases, leaving 4 bases between them. CDR3 length: 11 amino acids. Germline assignment: CDR1 KGHDR and CDR2 SFDVKD.

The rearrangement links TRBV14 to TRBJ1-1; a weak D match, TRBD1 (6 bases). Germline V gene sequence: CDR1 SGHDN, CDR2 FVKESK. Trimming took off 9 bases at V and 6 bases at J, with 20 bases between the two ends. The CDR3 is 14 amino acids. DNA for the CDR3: TGTGCCAGTGTAGAAATGACAGGCAGACCTGAAGCTTTCTTT. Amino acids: CASVEMTGRPEAFF.